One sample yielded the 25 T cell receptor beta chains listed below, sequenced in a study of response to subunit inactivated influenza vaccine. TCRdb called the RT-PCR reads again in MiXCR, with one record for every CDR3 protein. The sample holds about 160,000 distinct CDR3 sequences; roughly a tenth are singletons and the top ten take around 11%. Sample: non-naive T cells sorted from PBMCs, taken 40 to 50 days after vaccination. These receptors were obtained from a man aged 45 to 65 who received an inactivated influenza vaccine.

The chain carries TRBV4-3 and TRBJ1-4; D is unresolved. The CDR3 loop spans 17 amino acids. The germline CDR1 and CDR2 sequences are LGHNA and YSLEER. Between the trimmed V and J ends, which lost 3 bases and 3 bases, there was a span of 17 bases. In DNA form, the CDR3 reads TGCGCCAGCAGCCAGTCCCCGGGCCCTGAGGCTAATGAAAAACTGTTTTTT. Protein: CASSQSPGPEANEKLFF.

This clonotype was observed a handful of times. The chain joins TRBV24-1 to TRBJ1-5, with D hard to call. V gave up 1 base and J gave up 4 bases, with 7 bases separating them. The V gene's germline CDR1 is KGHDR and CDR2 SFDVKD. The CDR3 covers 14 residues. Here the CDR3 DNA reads TGTGCCACCAGTGATTTAGCAGGAAATCAGCCCCAGCATTTT. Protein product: CATSDLAGNQPQHF.

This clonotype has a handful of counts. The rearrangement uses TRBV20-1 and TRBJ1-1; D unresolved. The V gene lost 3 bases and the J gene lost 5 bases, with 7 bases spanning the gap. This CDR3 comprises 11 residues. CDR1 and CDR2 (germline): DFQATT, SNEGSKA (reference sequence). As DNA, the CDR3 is TGCAGTGCTAGTATTCGTACTGAAGCTTTCTTT. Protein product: CSASIRTEAFF.

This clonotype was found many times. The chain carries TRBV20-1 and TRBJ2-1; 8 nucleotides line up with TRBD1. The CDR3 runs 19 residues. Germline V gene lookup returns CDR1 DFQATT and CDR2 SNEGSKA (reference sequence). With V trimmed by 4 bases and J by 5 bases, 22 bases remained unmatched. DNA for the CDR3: TGCAGTGCTAAAGTTTTTAGTTCGACAGGGGCCGAACGGAACAATGAGCAGTTCTTC. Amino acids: CSAKVFSSTGAERNNEQFF.

The CDR3 loop reads CASSPGLSSYEQYF. CDR3 in DNA: TGTGCCAGCAGTCCCGGACTATCTTCCTACGAGCAGTACTTC. The chain combines TRBV6-2 or TRBV6-3 with TRBJ2-7, with a possible D match to TRBD2 (6 bases). The germline V gene encodes CDR1 MNHEY and CDR2 SVGEGT. The CDR3 runs to 14 residues. V was trimmed by 5 bases and J by 1 base, leaving 12 bases between them.

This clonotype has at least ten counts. The DNA for the CDR3 is TGCAGCGTTGAACTTGTGGGAGGGCCGGGTGAGCAGTACTTC. Translated: CSVELVGGPGEQYF. The V gene is TRBV29-1, the J gene TRBJ2-7; 7 bases match TRBD2. CDR1 and CDR2 from the germline V gene are SQVTM and ANQGSEA. Losses at the gene ends were 2 bases for V and 7 bases for J; bases not matched to a gene: 11. The CDR3 runs 14 residues.

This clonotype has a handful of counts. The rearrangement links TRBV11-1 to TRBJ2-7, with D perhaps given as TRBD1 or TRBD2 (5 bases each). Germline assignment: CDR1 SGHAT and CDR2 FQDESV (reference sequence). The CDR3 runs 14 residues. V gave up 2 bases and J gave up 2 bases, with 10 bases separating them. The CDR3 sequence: CASSLIGTPYEQYF. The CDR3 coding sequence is TGTGCCAGCAGCTTAATAGGGACCCCCTACGAGCAGTACTTC. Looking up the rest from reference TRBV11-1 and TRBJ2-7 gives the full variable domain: EAEVAQSPRYKITEKSQAVAFWCDPISGHATLYWYRQILGQGPELLVQFQDESVVDDSQLPKDRFSAERLKGVDSTLKIQPAELGDSAMYLCASSLIGTPYEQYFGPGTRLTVT.

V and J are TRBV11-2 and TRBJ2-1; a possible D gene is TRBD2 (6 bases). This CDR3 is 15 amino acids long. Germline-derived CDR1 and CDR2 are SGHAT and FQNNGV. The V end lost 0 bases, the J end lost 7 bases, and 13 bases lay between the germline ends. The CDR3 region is CASSLEQFGRNEQFF. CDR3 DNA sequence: TGTGCCAGCAGCTTAGAGCAGTTCGGGAGAAATGAGCAGTTCTTC. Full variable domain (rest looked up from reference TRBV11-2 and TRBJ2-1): EAGVAQSPRYKIIEKRQSVAFWCNPISGHATLYWYQQILGQGPKLLIQFQNNGVVDDSQLPKDRFSAERLKGVDSTLKIQPAKLEDSAVYLCASSLEQFGRNEQFFGPGTRLTVL.

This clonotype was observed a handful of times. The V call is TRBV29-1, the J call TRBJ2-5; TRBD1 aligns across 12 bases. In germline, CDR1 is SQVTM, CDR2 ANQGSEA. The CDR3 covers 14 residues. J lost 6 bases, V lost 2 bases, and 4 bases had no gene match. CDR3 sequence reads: CSVERGTGGQTQYF. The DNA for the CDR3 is TGCAGCGTTGAAAGGGGGACAGGGGGCCAGACCCAGTACTTC.

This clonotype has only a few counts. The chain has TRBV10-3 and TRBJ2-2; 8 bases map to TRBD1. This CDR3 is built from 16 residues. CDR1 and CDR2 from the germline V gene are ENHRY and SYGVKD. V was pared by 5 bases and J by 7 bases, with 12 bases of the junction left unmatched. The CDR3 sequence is CAISKIRGPRVGELFF. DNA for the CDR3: TGTGCCATCAGTAAGATCAGGGGGCCGAGGGTCGGGGAGCTGTTTTTT.

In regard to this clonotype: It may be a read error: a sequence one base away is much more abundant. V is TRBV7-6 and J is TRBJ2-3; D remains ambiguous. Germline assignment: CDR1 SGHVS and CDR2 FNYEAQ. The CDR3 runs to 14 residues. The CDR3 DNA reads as TGTGGCAGCAGCTTAGGTTCCCGCACAGATACGCAGTATTTT. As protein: CGSSLGSRTDTQYF.

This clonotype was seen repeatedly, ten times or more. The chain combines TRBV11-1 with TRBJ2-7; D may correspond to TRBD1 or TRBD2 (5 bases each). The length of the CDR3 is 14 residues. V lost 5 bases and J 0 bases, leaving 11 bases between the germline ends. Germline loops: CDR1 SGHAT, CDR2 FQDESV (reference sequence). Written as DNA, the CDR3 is TGTGCCAGCAGCCTACGGGGCTACTCCTACGAGCAGTACTTC. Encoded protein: CASSLRGYSYEQYF. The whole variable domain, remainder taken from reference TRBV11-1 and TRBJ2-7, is EAEVAQSPRYKITEKSQAVAFWCDPISGHATLYWYRQILGQGPELLVQFQDESVVDDSQLPKDRFSAERLKGVDSTLKIQPAELGDSAMYLCASSLRGYSYEQYFGPGTRLTVT.

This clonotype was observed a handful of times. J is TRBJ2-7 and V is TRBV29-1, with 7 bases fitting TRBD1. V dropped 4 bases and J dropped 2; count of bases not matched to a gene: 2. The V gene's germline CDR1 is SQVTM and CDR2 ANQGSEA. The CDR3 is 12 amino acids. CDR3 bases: TGCAGCGTTGCGACAGGGCCCTACGAGCAGTACTTC. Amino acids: CSVATGPYEQYF.

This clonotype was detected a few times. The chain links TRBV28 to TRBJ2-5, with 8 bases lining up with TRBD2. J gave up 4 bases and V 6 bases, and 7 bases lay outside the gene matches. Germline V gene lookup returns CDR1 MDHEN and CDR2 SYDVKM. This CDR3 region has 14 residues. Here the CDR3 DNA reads TGTGCCAGCAGCAAAGCGGGAGTAGTAGAGACCCAGTACTTC. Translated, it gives CASSKAGVVETQYF.

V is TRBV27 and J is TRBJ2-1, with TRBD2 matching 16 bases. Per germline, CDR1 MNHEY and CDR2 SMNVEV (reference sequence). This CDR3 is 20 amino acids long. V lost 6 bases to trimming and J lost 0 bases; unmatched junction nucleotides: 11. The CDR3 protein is CASSRYRGLAGGSSYNEQFF. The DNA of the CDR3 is TGTGCCAGCAGCCGTTATAGGGGACTAGCGGGGGGGAGCTCCTACAATGAGCAGTTCTTC.

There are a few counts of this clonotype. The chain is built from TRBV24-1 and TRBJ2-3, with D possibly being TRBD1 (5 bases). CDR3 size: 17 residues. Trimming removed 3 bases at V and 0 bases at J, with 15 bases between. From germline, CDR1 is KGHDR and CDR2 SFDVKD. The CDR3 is CATSDLRGTSSTDTQYF. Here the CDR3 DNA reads TGTGCCACCAGTGATCTTAGGGGCACATCTAGCACAGATACGCAGTATTTT.

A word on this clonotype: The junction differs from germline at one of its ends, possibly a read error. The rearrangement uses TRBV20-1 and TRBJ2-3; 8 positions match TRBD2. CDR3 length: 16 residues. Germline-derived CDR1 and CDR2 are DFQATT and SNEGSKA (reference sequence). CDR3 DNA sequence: TGCTGTGCTAGAGCCTTACTAGCGGAGAGCACAGATACGCAGTATTTT. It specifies CCARALLAESTDTQYF.

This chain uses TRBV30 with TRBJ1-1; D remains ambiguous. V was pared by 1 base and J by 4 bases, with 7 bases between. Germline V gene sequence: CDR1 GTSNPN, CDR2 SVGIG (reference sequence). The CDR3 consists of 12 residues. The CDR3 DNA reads TGTGCCTGGAGTGGGGCCCGCACTGAAGCTTTCTTT. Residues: CAWSGARTEAFF.

The CDR3 DNA reads as TGCGCCAGCAGCCGCGGGGGCGGGGGGGCTCTTTTCTACAATGAGCAGTTCTTC. This translates into CASSRGGGGALFYNEQFF. The chain links TRBV5-1 to TRBJ2-1; 9 nucleotides agree with TRBD2. Germline V lookup: CDR1 SGHRS, CDR2 YFSETQ. Germline trimming cut 4 bases from V and 3 bases from J; bases unmatched to any gene: 14. This CDR3 has 18 residues.

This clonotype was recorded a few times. CDR3: CASSQDRETGANVLTF. The CDR3, as DNA: TGCGCCAGCAGCCAAGATCGGGAAACTGGGGCCAACGTCCTGACTTTC. The rearrangement joins TRBV4-1 to TRBJ2-6, with D possibly TRBD2 on 5 matching bases. There are 16 residues in the CDR3. Looked up from germline, CDR1 is MGHRA and CDR2 is YSYEKL. V was shortened by 0 bases and J by 2 bases, with 8 bases between the two germline ends.

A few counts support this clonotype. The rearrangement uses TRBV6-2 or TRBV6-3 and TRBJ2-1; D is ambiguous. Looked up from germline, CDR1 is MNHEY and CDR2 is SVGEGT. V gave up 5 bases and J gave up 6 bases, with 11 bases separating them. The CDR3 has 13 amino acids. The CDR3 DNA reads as TGTGCCAGCAGTCCCGGAATGAGCAATGAGCAGTTCTTC. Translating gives CASSPGMSNEQFF.

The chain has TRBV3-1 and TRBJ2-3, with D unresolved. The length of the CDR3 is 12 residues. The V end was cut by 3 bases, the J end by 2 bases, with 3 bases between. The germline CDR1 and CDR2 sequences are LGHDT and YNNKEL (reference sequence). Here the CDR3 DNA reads TGTGCCAGCAGCCACCCCACAGATACGCAGTATTTT. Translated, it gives CASSHPTDTQYF.

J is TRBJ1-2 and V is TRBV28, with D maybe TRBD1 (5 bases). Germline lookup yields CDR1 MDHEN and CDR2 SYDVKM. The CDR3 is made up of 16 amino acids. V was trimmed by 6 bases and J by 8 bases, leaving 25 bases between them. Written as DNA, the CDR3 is TGTGCCAGCAGCCTCCCTGAAGAAGTTGGGGGGTGGGGCTACACCTTC. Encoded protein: CASSLPEEVGGWGYTF.

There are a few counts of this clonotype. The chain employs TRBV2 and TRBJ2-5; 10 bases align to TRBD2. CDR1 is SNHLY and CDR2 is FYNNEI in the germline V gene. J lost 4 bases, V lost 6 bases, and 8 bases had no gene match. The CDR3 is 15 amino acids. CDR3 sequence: CASSAGTSVGETQYF. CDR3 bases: TGTGCCAGCAGCGCCGGGACTAGCGTTGGAGAGACCCAGTACTTC.

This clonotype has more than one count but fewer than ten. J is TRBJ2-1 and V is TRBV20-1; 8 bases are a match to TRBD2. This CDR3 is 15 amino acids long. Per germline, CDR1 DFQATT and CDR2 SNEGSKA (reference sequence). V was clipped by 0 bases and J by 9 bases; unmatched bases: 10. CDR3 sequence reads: CSARDAAGGLGEQFF. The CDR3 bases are TGCAGTGCTAGAGATGCGGCGGGAGGCCTCGGTGAGCAGTTCTTC.